This T cell receptor (beta chain) originates from a study of T-cell memory formation after mild COVID-19. CDR3 length equals 13 residues. The V gene lost 6 bases and the J gene lost 3 bases, with 14 bases spanning the gap. Germline V gene data show CDR1 as SQVTM and CDR2 as ANQGSEA. TCRdb redid the calling of the 5' RACE reads with MiXCR, one entry per CDR3 protein. The sample yields 110,000 to 150,000 distinct CDR3 sequences, 11% to 15% seen once. Specimen: PBMCs or a T cell subset sorted from them (not recorded which). The TCR comes from an adult woman who had mild COVID-19 (a few samples of this study predate the infection). Cell type and time point are not known. J is TRBJ1-2 and V is TRBV29-1; no reliable D call. The chain's CDR3 is CSVIPELDYGYTF. CDR3 nucleotides: TGCAGCGTAATACCAGAGTTGGACTATGGCTACACCTTC.